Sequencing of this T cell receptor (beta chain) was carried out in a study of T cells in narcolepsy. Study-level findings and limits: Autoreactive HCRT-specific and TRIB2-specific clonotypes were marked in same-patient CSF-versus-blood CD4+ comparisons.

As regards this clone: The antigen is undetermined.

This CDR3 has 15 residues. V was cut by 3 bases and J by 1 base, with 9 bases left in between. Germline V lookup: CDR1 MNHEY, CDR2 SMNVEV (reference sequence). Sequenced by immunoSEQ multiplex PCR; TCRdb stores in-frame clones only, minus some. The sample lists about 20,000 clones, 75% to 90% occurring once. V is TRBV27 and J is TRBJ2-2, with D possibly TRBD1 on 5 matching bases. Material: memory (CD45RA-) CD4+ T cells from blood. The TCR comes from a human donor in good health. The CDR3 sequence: CASSFTRVNTGELFF. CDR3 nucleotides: TGTGCCAGCAGTTTTACCAGGGTGAACACCGGGGAGCTGTTTTTT.